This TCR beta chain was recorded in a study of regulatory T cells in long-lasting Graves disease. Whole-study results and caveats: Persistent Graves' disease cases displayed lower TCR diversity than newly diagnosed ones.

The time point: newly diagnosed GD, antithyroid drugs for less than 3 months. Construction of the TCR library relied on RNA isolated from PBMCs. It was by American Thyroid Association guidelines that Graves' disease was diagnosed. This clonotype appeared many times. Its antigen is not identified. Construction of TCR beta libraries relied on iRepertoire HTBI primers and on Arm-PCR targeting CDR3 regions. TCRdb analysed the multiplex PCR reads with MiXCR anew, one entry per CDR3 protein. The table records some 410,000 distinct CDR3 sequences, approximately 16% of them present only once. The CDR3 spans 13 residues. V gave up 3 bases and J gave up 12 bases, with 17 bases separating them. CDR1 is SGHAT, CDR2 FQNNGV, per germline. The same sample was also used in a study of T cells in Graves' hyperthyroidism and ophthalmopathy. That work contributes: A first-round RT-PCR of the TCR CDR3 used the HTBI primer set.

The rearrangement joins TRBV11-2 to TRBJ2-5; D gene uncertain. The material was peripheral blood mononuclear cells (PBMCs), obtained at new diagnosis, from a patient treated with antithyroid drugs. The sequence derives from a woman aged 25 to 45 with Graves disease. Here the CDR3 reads CASSFDMRRTEYF. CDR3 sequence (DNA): TGTGCCAGCAGCTTTGATATGAGAAGGACGGAGTACTTC.